Below are 26 T cell receptor beta chains sequenced from a single sample in a study of radiation and T cells in renal cell carcinoma. As for time point: baseline pretreatment blood. The sample's treatment: 15 Gy SBRT to primary tumor, nephrectomy 4 weeks later. The repertoire was sequenced with immunoSEQ multiplex PCR; TCRdb's copy has only in-frame clones and lacks some. The sample lists 40,000 to 60,000 clones; around 83% were seen once. Sample: blood, taken from a patient whose treatment included radiotherapy and nephrectomy. Every receptor here comes from an older woman with renal cell carcinoma.

This sequence joins TRBV27 and TRBJ2-7; D is undetermined. Trimming left V 3 bases short and J 3 bases short, with 12 bases between. The CDR3 runs 14 residues. Germline V gene data show CDR1 as MNHEY and CDR2 as SMNVEV (reference sequence). The chain's CDR3 is CASSFLRVGYEQYF. As DNA, the CDR3 is TGTGCCAGCAGTTTCCTAAGGGTGGGCTACGAGCAGTACTTC.

The rearrangement joins TRBV2 to TRBJ2-5; TRBD1 might be the D (5 bases). This CDR3 has 14 amino acids. Trimming stripped 2 bases from V and 2 bases from J, with 9 bases between. The germline gives CDR1 SNHLY, CDR2 FYNNEI. The CDR3 here is CASSEQGWQETQYF. The CDR3 region has the DNA TGTGCCAGCAGTGAACAGGGTTGGCAAGAGACCCAGTACTTC.

The V call is TRBV4-2, the J call TRBJ2-1; maybe TRBD1 (5 bases). The V end was cut by 4 bases, the J end by 8 bases, with 21 bases between. This CDR3 comprises 16 residues. Germline values: CDR1 LGHNA, CDR2 YNFKEQ. The CDR3 DNA reads as TGTGCCAGCAGCCGGACCGGGCAGGGTAGGATCGATGAGCAGTTCTTC. Its translation is CASSRTGQGRIDEQFF.

The chain is built from TRBV9 and TRBJ2-1; TRBD2 might be the D (6 bases). Germline V CDR1 and CDR2: SGDLS, YYNGEE. V lost 6 bases to trimming and J lost 4 bases, with 20 bases between them. This CDR3 contains 16 residues. CDR3 sequence reads: CASISESGDQYNEQFF. Written as DNA, the CDR3 is TGTGCCAGCATTAGTGAGTCGGGAGACCAATACAATGAGCAGTTCTTC.

The rearrangement links TRBV13 to TRBJ2-5; D is unresolved. V was trimmed by 3 bases and J by 8 bases, leaving 13 bases between them. Germline values: CDR1 PRHDT, CDR2 FYEKMQ (reference sequence). The CDR3 extends over 13 amino acids. This CDR3 is CASSLSPFSTQYF. The CDR3 bases are TGTGCCAGCAGCTTGAGCCCCTTTAGTACCCAGTACTTC.

DNA for the CDR3: TGTGCCAGCAGCTTTACAGACGTTGGAGAAAAACTGTTTTTT. This encodes CASSFTDVGEKLFF. The rearrangement uses TRBV11-2 and TRBJ1-4; D is undetermined. Germline CDR1 and CDR2: SGHAT and FQNNGV. Trimming removed 3 bases at V and 8 bases at J, with 13 bases between. CDR3 length equals 14 residues.

The sample holds a few counts of this clone. This sequence joins TRBV18 and TRBJ1-6; tentatively, D is TRBD1 (5 bases). The CDR3 runs 15 residues. In germline, CDR1 is KGHSH, CDR2 LQKENI. Deletions cut 1 base from V and 8 bases from J, with 12 bases between. The CDR3 nucleotides read TGTGCCAGCTCACCACTGGCCAGGGAGGATTCACCCCTCCACTTT. Amino acids: CASSPLAREDSPLHF.

This clone was seen once. The rearrangement links TRBV2 to TRBJ2-3; D unresolved. Trimming took off 7 bases at V and 2 bases at J, with 10 bases between the two ends. From germline, CDR1 is SNHLY and CDR2 FYNNEI. The CDR3 has 13 amino acids. CDR3 sequence reads: CASMTELTDTQYF. The CDR3 nucleotides are TGTGCCAGCATGACTGAGCTCACAGATACGCAGTATTTT.

The chain is built from TRBV29-1 and TRBJ1-5; perhaps TRBD1 as D (5 bases). The CDR3 consists of 13 residues. The V end lost 6 bases, the J end lost 3 bases, and 12 bases lay between the germline ends. Per the germline V gene, CDR1 is SQVTM and CDR2 is ANQGSEA. CDR3 region: CSVGGGANQPQHF. CDR3 nucleotides: TGCAGCGTGGGGGGAGGGGCCAATCAGCCCCAGCATTTT.

CDR3 residues: CASSYSAGVQETQYF. The CDR3 nucleotides read TGTGCCAGCAGTTACTCAGCGGGAGTGCAAGAGACCCAGTACTTC. The chain is built from TRBV6-5 and TRBJ2-5, with TRBD2 identical over 8 bases. Looked up from germline, CDR1 is MNHEY and CDR2 is SVGAGI. With V trimmed by 0 bases and J by 2 bases, 2 bases remained unmatched. The CDR3 is 15 amino acids.

V is TRBV9 and J is TRBJ2-5, with a tentative D call TRBD1 (5 bases). Per germline, CDR1 SGDLS and CDR2 YYNGEE. Trimming took off 2 bases at V and 4 bases at J, with 12 bases between the two ends. The CDR3 has 14 residues. CDR3 DNA: TGTGCCAGCAGCGTTGAATCAGGGTTAGAGACCCAGTACTTC. Protein product: CASSVESGLETQYF.

The chain links TRBV21-1 to TRBJ1-2; the D call TRBD1 from the table was never checked on the DNA. TRBV21-1 represents a pseudogene. CDR3 size: 15 residues. CDR3 residues: CASSKAPGQNYGYTF. CDR3 bases: TGTGCCAGCAGCAAAGCTCCGGGACAGAACTATGGCTACACCTTC.

This rearrangement joins TRBV19 to TRBJ1-1, with D possibly TRBD1 on 6 matching bases. The CDR3 sequence is 14 residues long. Germline CDR1 and CDR2: LNHDA and SQIVND (reference sequence). The V end lost 6 bases, the J end lost 3 bases, and 14 bases lay between the germline ends. This CDR3 is CASSKVQGYTEAFF. CDR3 sequence (DNA): TGTGCCAGTAGCAAGGTACAGGGATACACTGAAGCTTTCTTT.

The J gene is TRBJ2-7, the V gene TRBV6-1, with 8 bases matching TRBD1. CDR3 length: 19 amino acids. V was clipped by 1 base and J by 0 bases; unmatched bases: 14. CDR1 is MNHNS, CDR2 SASEGT, per germline. This CDR3 is CASSEDYRGLDSRSYEQYF. Here the CDR3 DNA reads TGTGCCAGCAGTGAAGATTACAGGGGGTTGGACTCTCGCTCCTACGAGCAGTACTTC.

In this sample, this clone turned up once. This chain links TRBV10-2 with TRBJ2-5, with a tentative D call TRBD1 (5 bases). Germline V gene lookup returns CDR1 WSHSY and CDR2 SAAADI. With 1 base removed from V and 3 bases from J, the gap between germline ends came to 6 bases. The CDR3 has 13 residues. CDR3 protein: CASSEFREETQYF. The CDR3 bases are TGCGCCAGCAGTGAGTTCAGGGAAGAGACCCAGTACTTC.

The rearrangement links TRBV5-1 to TRBJ2-7, with TRBD2 identical over 11 bases. The CDR3 spans 15 residues. V gave up 4 bases and J gave up 2 bases; unmatched junction bases: 5. From germline, CDR1 is SGHRS and CDR2 YFSETQ. CDR3 loop: CASSLGTSGAYEQYF. DNA of the CDR3: TGCGCCAGCAGCCTCGGGACTAGCGGTGCCTACGAGCAGTACTTC. The full variable domain, with the rest looked up from reference TRBV5-1 and TRBJ2-7, is KAGVTQTPRYLIKTRGQQVTLSCSPISGHRSVSWYQQTPGQGLQFLFEYFSETQRNKGNFPGRFSGRQFSNSRSEMNVSTLELGDSALYLCASSLGTSGAYEQYFGPGTRLTVT.

The V and J genes are TRBV7-8 and TRBJ2-7; 12 bases agree with TRBD1. The V and J ends lost 4 bases and 4 bases, in that order; junction bases with no gene match: 5. The CDR3 runs to 15 residues. Germline CDR1 SGHVS, CDR2 FQNEAQ. The CDR3 DNA sequence: TGTGCCAGCAGCTCACTGGGACAGGGGGCTTACGAGCAGTACTTC. Amino acid sequence: CASSSLGQGAYEQYF.

The V call is TRBV4-1, the J call TRBJ2-1, with 9 bases identical to TRBD2. The CDR3 length is 15 residues. V shed 1 base and J 5 bases; nucleotides not matched to a gene: 3. Germline V gene sequence: CDR1 MGHRA, CDR2 YSYEKL. The CDR3 loop reads CASSQGLAGNNEQFF. DNA of the CDR3: TGCGCCAGCAGCCAAGGGCTAGCGGGGAACAATGAGCAGTTCTTC.

The chain employs TRBV4-1 and TRBJ2-1; 11 nucleotides align to TRBD2. CDR3 length: 15 residues. The germline V gene encodes CDR1 MGHRA and CDR2 YSYEKL. V shed 5 bases and J 7 bases; nucleotides not matched to a gene: 7. The CDR3 reads CASSSGTSGRNEQFF. Here the CDR3 DNA reads TGCGCCAGCAGCTCCGGGACTAGCGGTCGAAATGAGCAGTTCTTC.

This sequence joins TRBV5-8 and TRBJ1-2, with D maybe TRBD1 (5 bases). Germline assignment: CDR1 SGHTS and CDR2 YDEGEE. The germline V and J ends were trimmed by 0 bases and 3 bases, with 9 bases remaining between them. The CDR3 has 14 residues. In DNA, the CDR3 is TGTGCCAGCAGCTTGGTCAGGGCGGACTATGGCTACACCTTC. This sequence encodes CASSLVRADYGYTF.

Written as DNA, the CDR3 is TGTGCCAGCAGTCAGAACAGGCTGGAAGGCTACACCTTC. The encoded protein is CASSQNRLEGYTF. The chain employs TRBV6-6 and TRBJ1-2; tentative D call: TRBD1 (5 bases). V dropped 5 bases and J dropped 8 bases, with 15 bases sitting between them. This CDR3 comprises 13 residues. Germline lookup yields CDR1 MNHNY and CDR2 SVGAGI (reference sequence).

The chain has TRBV6-1 and TRBJ1-4; D is possibly TRBD1 (5 bases). Germline V gene lookup returns CDR1 MNHNS and CDR2 SASEGT. CDR3 length equals 14 residues. The germline V and J ends were trimmed by 5 bases and 1 base, with 8 bases remaining between them. CDR3 sequence: CASSSGQTNEKLFF. CDR3 in DNA: TGTGCCAGCAGTTCAGGGCAAACTAATGAAAAACTGTTTTTT.

V is TRBV29-1 and J is TRBJ2-7; weak D call: TRBD2 (5 bases). The CDR3 sequence is 12 residues long. Germline CDR1 is SQVTM and CDR2 is ANQGSEA. Trimming cost V 5 bases and J 7 bases, with 15 bases left between them. CDR3 coding DNA: TGCAGCGTTCGAGGAGAGGGTACGGAGCAGTACTTC. Its protein is CSVRGEGTEQYF.

The rearrangement links TRBV18 to TRBJ2-2; tentative D call: TRBD1 (5 bases). Trimming removed 3 bases at V and 2 bases at J, with 10 bases between. The CDR3 is made up of 15 amino acids. Germline V CDR1 and CDR2: KGHSH, LQKENI. The CDR3 region is CASSPRQINTGELFF. DNA for the CDR3: TGTGCCAGCTCACCTCGACAGATAAACACCGGGGAGCTGTTTTTT. Combining the CDR3 with reference TRBV18 and TRBJ2-2 gives the whole variable domain NAGVMQNPRHLVRRRGQEARLRCSPMKGHSHVYWYRQLPEEGLKFMVYLQKENIIDESGMPKERFSAEFPKEGPSILRIQQVVRGDSAAYFCASSPRQINTGELFFGEGSRLTVL.

The rearrangement links TRBV7-9 to TRBJ1-2; 11 bases line up with TRBD1. Trimming at V came to 3 bases and at J to 2 bases, leaving 5 bases not matched to a gene. Germline V gene lookup returns CDR1 SEHNR and CDR2 FQNEAQ (reference sequence). The CDR3 contains 16 residues. The DNA for the CDR3 is TGTGCCAGCAGCTTCCCGGGACAGGGGGTGAACTATGGCTACACCTTC. It is translated as CASSFPGQGVNYGYTF.

This sequence joins TRBV13 and TRBJ2-2, with D tentatively TRBD1 (6 bases). Trimming left V 1 base short and J 5 bases short, with 14 bases between. The CDR3 sequence is 16 residues long. Germline lookup yields CDR1 PRHDT and CDR2 FYEKMQ (reference sequence). The CDR3 DNA is TGTGCCAGCAGCTTAGTTTCACAGGGTGATACCGGGGAGCTGTTTTTT. Its protein product is CASSLVSQGDTGELFF.